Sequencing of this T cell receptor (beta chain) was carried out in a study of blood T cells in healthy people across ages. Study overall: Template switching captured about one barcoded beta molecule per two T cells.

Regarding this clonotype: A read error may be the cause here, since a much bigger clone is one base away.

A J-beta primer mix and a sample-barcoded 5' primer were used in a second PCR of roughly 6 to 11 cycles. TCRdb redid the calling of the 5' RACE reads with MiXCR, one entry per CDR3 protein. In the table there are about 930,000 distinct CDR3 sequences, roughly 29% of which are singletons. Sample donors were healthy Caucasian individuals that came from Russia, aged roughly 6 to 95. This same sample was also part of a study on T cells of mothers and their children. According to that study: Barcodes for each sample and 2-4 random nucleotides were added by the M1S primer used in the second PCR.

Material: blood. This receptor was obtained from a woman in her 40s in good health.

The CDR3 protein is CASSFLGPETQFF. The CDR3 DNA follows: TGTGCCAGCAGTTTTCTAGGTCCGGAGACCCAGTTCTTC. The chain is built from TRBV12-3 or TRBV12-4 and TRBJ2-1; D not certain. V lost 3 bases, J lost 13 bases, and 16 bases lay in between. This CDR3 is 13 amino acids long.